The 30 T cell receptor beta chains presented below share a single source sample, sequenced in a study of patients and donors after allogeneic stem cell transplantation. TCRdb re-derived calls from the RT-PCR reads in MiXCR, one entry per CDR3 protein. This sample has under 200,000 distinct CDR3 sequences; about 32% occur once, and the top ten carry about 3%. The sample was blood, either unsorted or a sorted T cell fraction (not recorded which). The receptors here all came from a human donor who was either an allogeneic HSCT recipient or a stem cell or donor lymphocyte infusion donor (not recorded which). It is not recorded whose cells these are; they may come from a transplant donor.

This chain uses TRBV7-2 with TRBJ2-2, with D possibly being TRBD2 (5 bases). The CDR3 runs to 13 residues. Trimming pared 5 bases from V and 6 bases from J, leaving 10 bases between. Germline lookup yields CDR1 SGHTA and CDR2 FQGNSA. The CDR3 region is CASSILDPGELFF. The CDR3 DNA reads TGTGCCAGCAGCATACTAGACCCCGGGGAGCTGTTTTTT.

This clonotype turned up a few times. The chain carries TRBV20-1 and TRBJ1-3, with a tentative D call TRBD1 (5 bases). CDR3 length equals 13 residues. Germline assignment: CDR1 DFQATT and CDR2 SNEGSKA (reference sequence). V was trimmed by 1 base and J by 8 bases, leaving 12 bases between them. DNA of the CDR3: TGCAGTGCTAGAGTGCCAGGGACGTACACCATATATTTT. The encoded protein is CSARVPGTYTIYF.

The chain is built from TRBV11-3 and TRBJ2-2; no reliable D call. Per germline, CDR1 SGHNT and CDR2 YENEEA. V was trimmed by 6 bases and J by 5 bases, leaving 10 bases between them. The CDR3 runs to 13 residues. The CDR3 DNA reads as TGTGCCAGCAGTAGGACGGCTACCGGGGAGCTGTTTTTT. Translating gives CASSRTATGELFF. Drawing the rest from reference TRBV11-3 and TRBJ2-2, the complete variable domain is EAGVVQSPRYKIIEKKQPVAFWCNPISGHNTLYWYLQNLGQGPELLIRYENEEAVDDSQLPKDRFSAERLKGVDSTLKIQPAELGDSAVYLCASSRTATGELFFGEGSRLTVL.

This chain connects TRBV7-3 to TRBJ1-1; 8 bases match TRBD1. CDR1 is SGHTA, CDR2 FQGTGA, per germline. Losses at the gene ends were 5 bases for V and 4 bases for J; bases not matched to a gene: 9. This CDR3 is built from 15 residues. CDR3 amino acids: CASSTQGASFTEAFF. Here the CDR3 DNA reads TGTGCCAGCAGCACCCAGGGGGCGAGTTTCACTGAAGCTTTCTTT.

This clonotype turned up a few times. V gene TRBV20-1 combines with J gene TRBJ2-7, with TRBD2 identical over 10 bases. This CDR3 region has 13 residues. The germline V gene has CDR1 DFQATT and CDR2 SNEGSKA (reference sequence). The CDR3 sequence is CHALGTSVYEQYF. CDR3 bases: TGCCATGCTTTGGGGACTAGCGTCTACGAGCAGTACTTC.

Only a few counts were recorded for this clonotype. The chain joins TRBV18 to TRBJ1-2, with a possible D match to TRBD1 (6 bases). CDR1 is KGHSH and CDR2 is LQKENI in the germline V gene. The CDR3 has 18 amino acids. Trimming took off 6 bases at V and 0 bases at J, with 23 bases between the two ends. CDR3 region: CASSHLDTGTLANYGYTF. CDR3 DNA sequence: TGTGCCAGCTCGCACCTTGATACCGGGACACTAGCTAACTATGGCTACACCTTC.

This clonotype was seen a single time. V and J are TRBV5-1 and TRBJ2-7, with D perhaps matching TRBD1 or TRBD2 (5 bases each). In germline, CDR1 is SGHRS, CDR2 YFSETQ. CDR3 length: 15 residues. V was clipped by 0 bases and J by 3 bases, with 13 bases between them. This CDR3 is CASSLAGTLLYEQYF. The CDR3 DNA reads as TGCGCCAGCAGCTTGGCCGGGACGCTTCTCTACGAGCAGTACTTC. Full variable domain (missing parts from reference TRBV5-1 and TRBJ2-7): KAGVTQTPRYLIKTRGQQVTLSCSPISGHRSVSWYQQTPGQGLQFLFEYFSETQRNKGNFPGRFSGRQFSNSRSEMNVSTLELGDSALYLCASSLAGTLLYEQYFGPGTRLTVT.

This clonotype was seen more than once but under ten times. The chain recombines TRBV15 with TRBJ2-5; D ambiguous. V lost 1 base and J 2 bases, leaving 11 bases between the germline ends. The CDR3 is made up of 15 amino acids. The germline CDR1 and CDR2 sequences are LNHNV and YYDKDF (reference sequence). The DNA for the CDR3 is TGTGCCACCAGCAGAGTTTTTTTCGGGCAAGAGACCCAGTACTTC. Translating it yields CATSRVFFGQETQYF.

The chain is built from TRBV12-3 or TRBV12-4 and TRBJ2-2; D unclear. Trimming stripped 5 bases from V and 1 base from J, with 8 bases between. The CDR3 length is 14 residues. CDR3 coding DNA: TGTGCCAGCAGTCTTTGGCAGAACACCGGGGAGCTGTTTTTT. Translated: CASSLWQNTGELFF.

The genes are TRBV7-9 and TRBJ2-5; perhaps TRBD2 as D (5 bases). With 3 bases removed from V and 5 bases from J, the gap between germline ends came to 10 bases. The CDR3 contains 13 residues. Germline CDR1 reads SEHNR; CDR2 reads FQNEAQ (reference sequence). As DNA, the CDR3 is TGTGCCAGCAGCTTTTCCGGGGTGGAGACCCAGTACTTC. Its translation: CASSFSGVETQYF.

This clonotype has just a few counts. The chain combines TRBV7-3 with TRBJ1-1, with D possibly TRBD1 on 5 matching bases. The CDR3 runs 15 residues. Germline V gene sequence: CDR1 SGHTA, CDR2 FQGTGA. V dropped 4 bases and J dropped 8 bases, with 20 bases sitting between them. Here the CDR3 reads CASSSALGETAEAFF. For the CDR3, the DNA is TGTGCCAGCAGCTCAGCTTTAGGAGAGACAGCGGAAGCTTTCTTT. Supplemented by reference TRBV7-3 and TRBJ1-1, the full variable domain reads GAGVSQTPSNKVTEKGKYVELRCDPISGHTALYWYRQSLGQGPEFLIYFQGTGAADDSGLPNDRFFAVRPEGSVSTLKIQRTERGDSAVYLCASSSALGETAEAFFGQGTRLTVV.

The rearrangement uses TRBV6-2 or TRBV6-3 and TRBJ2-1; 7 bases match TRBD2. The junction had 14 bases not matched to a gene; V was cut back by 0 bases and J by 12 bases. CDR3 length equals 16 residues. In germline, CDR1 is MNHEY, CDR2 SVGEGT. The CDR3 DNA is TGTGCCAGCAGTTACTCGTTGCGGGAGTCCAACGAAGGGCAGTTCTTC. Protein sequence: CASSYSLRESNEGQFF.

This clonotype appeared many times. This chain links TRBV5-1 with TRBJ1-2; D gene unclear. Trimming removed 0 bases from V and 0 bases from J, with 6 bases in between. The CDR3 is made up of 14 amino acids. CDR1 is SGHRS, CDR2 YFSETQ, per germline. The CDR3 DNA is TGCGCCAGCAGCTTGGCCACAGCTAACTATGGCTACACCTTC. Translated, it gives CASSLATANYGYTF.

This clonotype was found many times. V usage is TRBV7-2 and J usage is TRBJ1-5; maybe TRBD1 (5 bases). The CDR3 has 15 residues. Germline V gene lookup returns CDR1 SGHTA and CDR2 FQGNSA. V was pared by 1 base and J by 4 bases, with 11 bases between. This chain's CDR3 is CASSLEQGYNQPQHF. DNA of the CDR3: TGTGCCAGCAGCTTAGAGCAGGGATATAATCAGCCCCAGCATTTT.

This clonotype was observed a handful of times. The rearrangement uses TRBV6-5 and TRBJ1-2; TRBD1 matches 8 bases. The CDR3 is 11 residues long. CDR1 is MNHEY and CDR2 is SVGAGI in the germline V gene. The J segment lost 7 bases and the V segment lost 10 bases, leaving 5 bases of the junction unmatched. CDR3 sequence (DNA): TGTGCCACCCGGACAGGGTTTGGCTACACCTTC. Amino acids: CATRTGFGYTF.

There are a few counts of this clonotype. This rearrangement joins TRBV4-3 to TRBJ2-3; no firm D call. V lost 3 bases and J lost 7, with 11 bases in between. Germline V lookup: CDR1 LGHNA, CDR2 YSLEER. The CDR3 has 13 residues. The CDR3 DNA sequence: TGCGCCAGCAGCCATCATGCTGGCAATACGCAGTATTTT. This gives the protein CASSHHAGNTQYF.

This clonotype was found a few times. The rearrangement uses TRBV6-5 and TRBJ2-3, with TRBD1 identical over 9 bases. J was trimmed by 3 bases and V by 1 base; bases with no gene match: 8. The CDR3 consists of 17 residues. The germline gives CDR1 MNHEY, CDR2 SVGAGI. The CDR3 loop reads CASSYLAGTGTTDTQYF. For the CDR3, the DNA is TGTGCCAGCAGTTACTTAGCCGGGACAGGGACAACAGATACGCAGTATTTT.

The chain recombines TRBV25-1 with TRBJ2-2; TRBD2 matches at 8 bases. The CDR3 length is 14 residues. Germline V gives CDR1 MGHDK, CDR2 SYGVNS. V lost 7 bases, J lost 7 bases, and 8 bases stayed unmatched. In DNA, the CDR3 is TGTGCCAGCAAAGGGATCGGGAGGGTCGGGGAGCTGTTTTTT. Translating gives CASKGIGRVGELFF.

V usage is TRBV7-9 and J usage is TRBJ1-2; D uncertain. CDR1 SEHNR and CDR2 FQNEAQ come from the germline V gene (reference sequence). The CDR3 spans 13 residues. Between the trimmed V and J ends, which lost 5 bases and 2 bases, there was a span of 9 bases. CDR3 DNA sequence: TGTGCCAGCAGCCTCACCTCAAACTATGGCTACACCTTC. Translating it yields CASSLTSNYGYTF.

V and J are TRBV7-6 and TRBJ1-4, with D unclear. The germline CDR1 and CDR2 sequences are SGHVS and FNYEAQ. V was pared by 4 bases and J by 0 bases, with 9 bases between. The CDR3 extends over 15 amino acids. This CDR3 is CASSSSVTTNEKLFF. Here the CDR3 DNA reads TGTGCCAGCAGCTCTTCAGTTACAACTAATGAAAAACTGTTTTTT.

In its sample, this clonotype was seen a few times. One end of the junction does not line up with germline, which may come from a read error. The CDR3 loop reads CASSFLGQNEQFF. Here the CDR3 DNA reads TGTGCTAGCAGCTTTTTGGGTCAAAATGAGCAGTTCTTC. The rearrangement uses TRBV7-7 and TRBJ2-1; D is ambiguous. This CDR3 has 13 residues. Germline V gene data show CDR1 as SSHAT and CDR2 as FNYEAQ (reference sequence). Based on the CDR3 plus reference TRBV7-7 and TRBJ2-1, the full variable domain is GAGVSQSPRYKVTKRGQDVTLRCDPISSHATLYWYQQALGQGPEFLTYFNYEAQPDKSGLPSDRFSAERPEGSISTLTIQRTEQRDSAMYRCASSFLGQNEQFFGPGTRLTVL.

This chain links TRBV20-1 with TRBJ2-1; D is unresolved. CDR3 length: 15 residues. Germline V gene lookup returns CDR1 DFQATT and CDR2 SNEGSKA (reference sequence). This chain's CDR3 is CSAPLGKLSYNEQFF. CDR3 bases: TGCAGCGCACCGCTGGGGAAACTTAGCTACAATGAGCAGTTCTTC.

The chain couples TRBV12-3 or TRBV12-4 to TRBJ2-1, with D hard to call. The CDR3 totals 13 residues. Trimming pared 5 bases from V and 12 bases from J, leaving 17 bases between. The CDR3 nucleotides read TGTGCCAGCAGTGGTGGTGGTCCAATGGGGCAGTTCTTC. It specifies CASSGGGPMGQFF.

This clonotype was counted between two and nine times. This likely comes from a read error, as the CDR3 has no conserved phenylalanine or tryptophan at its end. The DNA is left out, because the CDR3 cannot be placed on it with certainty; the CDR3 is given as TCRdb lists it. The genes are TRBV20-1 and TRBJ2-4; the DNA was not compared with TRBD2, the D call given in the table. The CDR3 is 14 residues long, ends included. Germline V gives CDR1 DFQATT, CDR2 SNEGSKA (reference sequence). The CDR3 loop reads CSARGLGVAGPQTL.

This clonotype was seen a few times. The J gene is TRBJ1-4, the V gene TRBV28; maybe TRBD1 (5 bases). V lost 4 bases to trimming and J lost 10 bases, with 16 bases between them. Germline-derived CDR1 and CDR2 are MDHEN and SYDVKM. The CDR3 contains 14 residues. In DNA, the CDR3 is TGTGCCAGCAGTTCGGGACCCCGCGAGGGAAAACTGTTTTTT. It yields the protein CASSSGPREGKLFF.

This clonotype has only a few counts. The rearrangement links TRBV12-3 or TRBV12-4 to TRBJ1-2; D is unresolved. Trimming stripped 5 bases from V and 8 bases from J, with 15 bases between. The CDR3 runs to 13 residues. The CDR3, as DNA: TGTGCCAGCAGTACCCGAGTGGGGTGGGGCTACACCTTC. This sequence encodes CASSTRVGWGYTF.

This clonotype was seen only a few times. V usage is TRBV7-9 and J usage is TRBJ1-2, with 7 bases fitting TRBD1. The CDR3 consists of 14 residues. Trimming took 3 bases from V and 8 from J; bases not matched to a gene: 9. Germline V CDR1 and CDR2: SEHNR, FQNEAQ (reference sequence). This chain's CDR3 is CASSFDWTGGGYTF. CDR3 bases: TGTGCCAGCAGCTTCGATTGGACAGGAGGAGGCTACACCTTC.

The chain couples TRBV14 to TRBJ2-4; the match to TRBD1 covers 7 bases. Trimming at V came to 10 bases and at J to 3 bases, leaving 9 bases not matched to a gene. This CDR3 has 14 residues. Germline V CDR1 and CDR2: SGHDN, FVKESK. CDR3 in amino acids: CANPYRGSKNIQYF. The DNA for the CDR3 is TGTGCCAACCCATACAGGGGAAGCAAAAACATTCAGTACTTC.

This clonotype showed up just a few times. V and J are TRBV20-1 and TRBJ2-7, with D possibly TRBD2 on 6 matching bases. V lost 4 bases and J 4 bases, leaving 14 bases between the germline ends. Per germline, CDR1 DFQATT and CDR2 SNEGSKA (reference sequence). This CDR3 has 13 residues. This CDR3 reads CSANPPGVYEQYF. The CDR3 bases are TGCAGTGCTAATCCTCCGGGGGTTTACGAGCAGTACTTC.

The chain has TRBV6-2 or TRBV6-3 and TRBJ2-1; 7 nucleotides agree with TRBD1. The CDR3 is made up of 12 amino acids. The V gene's germline CDR1 is MNHEY and CDR2 SVGEGT. V shed 7 bases, J shed 6 bases, and the junction held 3 bases outside the gene matches. In nucleotides, the CDR3 is TGTGCCAGCAAACAGGGGAGCAATGAGCAGTTCTTC. It specifies CASKQGSNEQFF.